This paragraph covers one TCR beta chain sequence. Its specificity is not known. Using a J-beta primer mix together with a sample-barcoded 5' primer, a second PCR was run for about 6 to 11 cycles. TCRdb re-derived calls from the 5' RACE reads in MiXCR, one entry per CDR3 protein. The table has about 830,000 distinct CDR3 sequences, over 45% seen once; the top ten hold about 20%. This sample was taken from a study of blood T cells in healthy people across ages. Whole-study results and caveats: TCR beta diversity per million T cells fell roughly linearly with age. Diversity figures derived from one million T cells were judged to underestimate the true value. Donor CMV status was unknown, possibly confounding expanded clonotype changes.

CDR3 length: 15 amino acids. Trimming took 3 bases from V and 2 from J, leaving 14 bases between them. Germline V gene sequence: CDR1 SGHKS, CDR2 YYEKEE (reference sequence). The chain joins TRBV5-5 to TRBJ2-5, with D maybe TRBD1 (6 bases). Source material: blood. The TCR was taken from a man aged 25-40 years in good health. The chain's CDR3 is CASSSPLGGQETQYF. The CDR3 bases are TGTGCCAGCAGCTCCCCACTAGGGGGACAAGAGACCCAGTACTTC.